This T cell receptor (beta chain) was captured by sequencing in a study of cytomegalovirus exposure and HLA in healthy donors. The PCR made use of 60 Vbeta and 13 Jbeta primers. The table came from immunoSEQ multiplex PCR; TCRdb's copy has only in-frame clones and leaves some out. Found here are about 130,000 clones, roughly 78% of them singletons; the top ten hold 4% to 5.5%. For this clone: Its antigen is not identified.

The V and J ends lost 4 bases and 6 bases, in that order; junction bases with no gene match: 13. The CDR3 runs to 15 residues. The V gene's germline CDR1 is SGHRS and CDR2 YFSETQ. Study results and caveats: TCR beta V- and J-gene trimming, according to a later analysis, was linked to a missense DCLRE1C variant. The study designated 150 to 200 TCR beta chains cytomegalovirus-associated. By a later analysis, the bulk of CMV-associated TCR beta chains appeared HLA-restricted.

Sequencing used PBMCs. The chain carries TRBV5-1 and TRBJ2-7; 7 positions match TRBD1. The receptor's source is a man between 25 and 39 years old in good health. CDR3 bases: TGCGCCAGCAGCCCTACACCAGACAGGGCCCGCGAGCAGTACTTC. It yields the protein CASSPTPDRAREQYF.